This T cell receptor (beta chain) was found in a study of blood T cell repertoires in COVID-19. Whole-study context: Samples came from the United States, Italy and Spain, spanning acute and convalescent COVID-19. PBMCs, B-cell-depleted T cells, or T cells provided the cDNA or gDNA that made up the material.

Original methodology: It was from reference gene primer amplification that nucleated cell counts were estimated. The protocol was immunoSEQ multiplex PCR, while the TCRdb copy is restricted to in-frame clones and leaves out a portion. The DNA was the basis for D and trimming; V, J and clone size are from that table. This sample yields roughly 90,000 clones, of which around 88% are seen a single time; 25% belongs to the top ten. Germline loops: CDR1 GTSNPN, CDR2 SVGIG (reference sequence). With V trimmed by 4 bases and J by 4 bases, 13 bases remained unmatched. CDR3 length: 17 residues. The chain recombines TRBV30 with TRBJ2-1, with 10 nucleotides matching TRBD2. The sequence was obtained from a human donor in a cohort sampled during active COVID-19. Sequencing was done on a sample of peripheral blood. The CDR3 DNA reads TGTGCCTGGAAACTAGCGGGGCGTCCCCATTATTACAATGAGCAGTTCTTC. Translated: CAWKLAGRPHYYNEQFF.